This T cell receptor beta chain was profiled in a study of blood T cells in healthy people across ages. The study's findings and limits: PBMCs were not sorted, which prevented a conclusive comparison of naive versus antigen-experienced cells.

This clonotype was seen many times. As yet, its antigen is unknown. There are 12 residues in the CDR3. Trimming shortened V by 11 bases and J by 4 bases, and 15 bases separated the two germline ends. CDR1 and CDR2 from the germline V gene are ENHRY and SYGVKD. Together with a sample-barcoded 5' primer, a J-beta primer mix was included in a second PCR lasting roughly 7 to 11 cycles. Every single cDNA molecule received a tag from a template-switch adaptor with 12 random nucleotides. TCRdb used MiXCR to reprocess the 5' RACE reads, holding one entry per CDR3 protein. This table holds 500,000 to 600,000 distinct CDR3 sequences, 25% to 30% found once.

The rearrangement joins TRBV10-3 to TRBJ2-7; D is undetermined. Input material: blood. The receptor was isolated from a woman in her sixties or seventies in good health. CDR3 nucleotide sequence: TGTGCCCTTTCATCAACTGGTTACGAGCAGTACTTC. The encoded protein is CALSSTGYEQYF.